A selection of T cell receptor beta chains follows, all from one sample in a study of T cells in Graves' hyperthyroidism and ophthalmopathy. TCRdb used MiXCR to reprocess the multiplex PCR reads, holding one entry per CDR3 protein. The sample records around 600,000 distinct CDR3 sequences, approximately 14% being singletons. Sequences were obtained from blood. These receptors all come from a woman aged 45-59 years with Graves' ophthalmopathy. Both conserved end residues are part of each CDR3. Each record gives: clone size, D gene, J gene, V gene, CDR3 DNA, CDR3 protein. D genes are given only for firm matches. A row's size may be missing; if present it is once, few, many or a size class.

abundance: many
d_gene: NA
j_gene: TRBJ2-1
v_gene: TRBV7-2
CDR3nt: TGTGCCAGCAGCTTCCCTGGGCTTACCAATGAGCAGTTCTTC
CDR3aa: CASSFPGLTNEQFF

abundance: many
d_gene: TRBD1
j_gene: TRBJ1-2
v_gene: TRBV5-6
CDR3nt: TGTGCCAGCAGCATATACACAGGGGGCTCCGCTAACTATGGCTACACCTTC
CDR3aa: CASSIYTGGSANYGYTF

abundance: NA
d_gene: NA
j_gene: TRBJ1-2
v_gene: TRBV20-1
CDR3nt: TGCAGTGCTAGAAAGGGTTACTATGGCTACACCTTC
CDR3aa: CSARKGYYGYTF

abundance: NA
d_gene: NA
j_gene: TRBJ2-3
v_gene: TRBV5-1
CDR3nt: TGCGCCAGCAGCTTGTCGCCCACAGGAGATACGCAGTATTTT
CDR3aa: CASSLSPTGDTQYF

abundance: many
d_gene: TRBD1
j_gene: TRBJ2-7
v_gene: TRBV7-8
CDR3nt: TGTGCCAGCAGCTTAGAAGCAGGGGGCGCGTACGAGCAGTACTTC
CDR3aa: CASSLEAGGAYEQYF

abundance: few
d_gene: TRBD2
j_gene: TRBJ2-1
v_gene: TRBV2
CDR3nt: TGTGCCAGCAGTGATCCCGGACTAGCAGTTGAGCAGTTCTTC
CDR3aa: CASSDPGLAVEQFF

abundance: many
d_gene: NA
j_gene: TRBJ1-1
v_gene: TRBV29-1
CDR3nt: TGCAGCGTTGTAGAGGGGCGAGCTTTCTTT
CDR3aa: CSVVEGRAFF

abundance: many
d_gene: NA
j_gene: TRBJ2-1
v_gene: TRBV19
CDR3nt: TGTGCCAGTAGTAGGGACCGACGGCTCCAGCAGTTCTTC
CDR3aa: CASSRDRRLQQFF

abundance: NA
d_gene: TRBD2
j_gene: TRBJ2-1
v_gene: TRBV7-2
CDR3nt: TGTGCCAGCAGCTTGTTAATTGGGGTCCTAGCGGGAAATCCTTACAATGAGCAGTTCTTC
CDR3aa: CASSLLIGVLAGNPYNEQFF

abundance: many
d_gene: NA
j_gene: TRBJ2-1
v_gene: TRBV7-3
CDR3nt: TGTGCCAGCAGCTTCGGAGGGGGACTTACCACCAGGGGGTACTACAATGAGCAGTTCTTC
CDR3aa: CASSFGGGLTTRGYYNEQFF

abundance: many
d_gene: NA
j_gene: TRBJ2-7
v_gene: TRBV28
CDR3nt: TGTGCCAGCAGTTTATTATTGGGGGAGTACGAGCAGTACTTC
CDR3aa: CASSLLLGEYEQYF

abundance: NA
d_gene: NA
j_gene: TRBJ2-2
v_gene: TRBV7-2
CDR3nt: TGTGCCAGCAGCTCCACTAGCATCGGGGAGCTGTTTTTT
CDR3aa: CASSSTSIGELFF

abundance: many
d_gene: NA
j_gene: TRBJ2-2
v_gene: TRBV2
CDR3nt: TGTGCCAGCAGTGTGTTGGGGGGCGCGAACACCGGGGAGCTGTTTTTT
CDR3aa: CASSVLGGANTGELFF

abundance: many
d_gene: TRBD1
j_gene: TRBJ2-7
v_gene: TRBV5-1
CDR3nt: TGCGCCAGCAGCTTGCACAGGGGGGACTACGAGCAGTACTTC
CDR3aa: CASSLHRGDYEQYF

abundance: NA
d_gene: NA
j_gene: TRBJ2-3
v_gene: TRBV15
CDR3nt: TGTGCCACCAGCTCGACTAGATTAGCAGATACGCAGTATTTT
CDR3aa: CATSSTRLADTQYF

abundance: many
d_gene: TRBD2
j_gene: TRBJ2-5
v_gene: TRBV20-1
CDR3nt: TGCAGTGCTAGAGATCTACTAGCGGGAGGGGGGGAGACCCAGTACTTC
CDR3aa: CSARDLLAGGGETQYF

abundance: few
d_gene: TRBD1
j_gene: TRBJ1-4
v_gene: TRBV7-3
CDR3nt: TGTGCCAGCAGCCTTAAACGACAGGGGGGAAGGGAAAAACTGTTTTTT
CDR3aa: CASSLKRQGGREKLFF

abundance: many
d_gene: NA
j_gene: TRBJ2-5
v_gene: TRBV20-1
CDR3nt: TGCAGTGCTGGAGGGGGGTACGCGGGCCCCGGGGAGACCCAGTACTTC
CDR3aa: CSAGGGYAGPGETQYF

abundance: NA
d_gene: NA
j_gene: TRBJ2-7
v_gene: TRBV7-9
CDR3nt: TGTGCCAGCAGCTTGATGGGGGGTGAGAGACAGAGAGACTACGAGCAGTACTTC
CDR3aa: CASSLMGGERQRDYEQYF

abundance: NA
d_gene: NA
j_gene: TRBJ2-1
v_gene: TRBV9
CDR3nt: TGTGCCAGCAGCCCCCACTCCCGACGCAACAATGAGCAGTTCTTC
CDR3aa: CASSPHSRRNNEQFF

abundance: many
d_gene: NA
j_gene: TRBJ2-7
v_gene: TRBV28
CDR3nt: TGTGCCAGCAGCCCATACATTGGTAGCGGCTCCTACGAGCAGTACTTC
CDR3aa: CASSPYIGSGSYEQYF

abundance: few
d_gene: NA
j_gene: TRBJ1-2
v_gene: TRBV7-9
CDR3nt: TGTGCCAGCAGCTTAGGAGGGTTCGGCTACACCTTC
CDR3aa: CASSLGGFGYTF

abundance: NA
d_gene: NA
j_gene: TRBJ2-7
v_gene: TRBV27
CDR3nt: TGTGCCAGCAGTTCAGGACTGGACTACGAGCGGTACTTC
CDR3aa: CASSSGLDYERYF

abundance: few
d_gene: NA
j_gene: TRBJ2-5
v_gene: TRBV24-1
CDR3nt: TGTGCCACCAGTGACCCAGACAGATTGATCTACTTC
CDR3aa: CATSDPDRLIYF

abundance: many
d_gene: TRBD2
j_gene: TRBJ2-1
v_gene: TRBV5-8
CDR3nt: TGTGCCACCACAAAACTAGCGGGGTACAATGAGCAGTTCTTC
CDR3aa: CATTKLAGYNEQFF

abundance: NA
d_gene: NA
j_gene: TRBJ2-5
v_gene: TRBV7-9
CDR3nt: TGTGCCAGCAGCTTAGTAGTTCAGATCCAAGAGACCCAGTACTTC
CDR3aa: CASSLVVQIQETQYF

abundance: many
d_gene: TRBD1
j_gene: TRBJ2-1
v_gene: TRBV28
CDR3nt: TGTGCCAGCAGCTTACCGGGACAGGCCTACAATGAGCAGTTCTTC
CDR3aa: CASSLPGQAYNEQFF

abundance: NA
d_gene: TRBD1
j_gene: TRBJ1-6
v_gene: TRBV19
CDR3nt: TGTGCCAGTAGTACAGACAGGGGTGGGAATTCACCCCTCCACTTT
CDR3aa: CASSTDRGGNSPLHF

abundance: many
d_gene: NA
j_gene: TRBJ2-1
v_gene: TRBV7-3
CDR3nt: TGTGCCAGCAGCCCCACAGGGTTTAATGAGCAGTTCTTC
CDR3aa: CASSPTGFNEQFF

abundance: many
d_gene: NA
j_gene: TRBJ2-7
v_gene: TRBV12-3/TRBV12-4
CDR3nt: TGTGCCAGCAGTTTAAGTGGCGAGCAGTACTTC
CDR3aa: CASSLSGEQYF

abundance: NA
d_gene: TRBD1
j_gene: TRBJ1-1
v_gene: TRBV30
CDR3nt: TGTGCCTGGAACTTAGGGCAGGGGGCTGAAGCTTTCTTT
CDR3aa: CAWNLGQGAEAFF